A selection of T cell receptor beta chains follows, all from one sample in a study of cytomegalovirus exposure and HLA in healthy donors. Generated by immunoSEQ multiplex PCR, the TCRdb table keeps only in-frame clones and is missing some. The sample has some 120,000 clones, around 84% seen once. Sequenced input: PBMCs. All receptors come from a woman younger than 35 in good health and CMV-seropositive. CDR3s include the opening cysteine and the closing phenylalanine or tryptophan. Each record gives: V gene, clone size, D gene, J gene, CDR3 protein, CDR3 DNA. D genes are given only for firm matches. Rows may omit the clone size; those that give it use once, few, many or a size class.

>TRBV30|.|.|TRBJ1-1
CASGRRYTEAFF
TGTGCCTCAGGCAGGAGGTACACTGAAGCTTTCTTT
>TRBV10-3|.|.|TRBJ2-3
CAITSPRDPNTDTQYF
TGTGCCATCACCAGCCCGCGGGACCCAAACACAGATACGCAGTATTTT
>TRBV5-5|.|TRBD1|TRBJ1-1
CASSQDRALRNTEAFF
TGTGCCAGCAGCCAAGACAGGGCTTTGAGGAACACTGAAGCTTTCTTT
>TRBV9|.|TRBD2|TRBJ2-5
CASSVVGGLGETQYF
TGTGCCAGCAGCGTAGTGGGAGGGCTCGGTGAGACCCAGTACTTC
>TRBV27|.|.|TRBJ2-7
CASSSRQDGPNYEQYF
TGTGCCAGCAGTTCCCGACAGGACGGGCCAAACTACGAGCAGTACTTC
>TRBV6-5|.|.|TRBJ1-5
CASSSDSNRYQPQHF
TGTGCCAGCAGTTCCGATTCGAACAGATATCAGCCCCAGCATTTT
>TRBV9|.|TRBD1|TRBJ2-5
CASSHTQGAVQETQYF
TGTGCCAGCAGCCACACTCAGGGGGCTGTCCAAGAGACCCAGTACTTC
>TRBV9|.|.|TRBJ2-3
CASSSWDTKGADTQYF
TGTGCCAGCAGCTCGTGGGACACAAAGGGGGCAGATACGCAGTATTTT
>TRBV4-2|.|TRBD2|TRBJ2-2
CASSLIAGGLGELFF
TGTGCCAGCAGCCTAATAGCGGGGGGGCTCGGGGAGCTGTTTTTT
>TRBV7-9|.|TRBD1|TRBJ1-6
CASSYGTEPDSPLHF
TGTGCCAGCAGCTACGGGACAGAACCCGATTCACCCCTCCACTTT
>TRBV2|.|.|TRBJ2-1
CASNREGEWNEQFF
TGTGCCAGCAATAGAGAGGGGGAATGGAATGAGCAGTTCTTC
>TRBV19|.|.|TRBJ1-2
CASRSGQGNYGYTF
TGTGCCAGTAGGTCCGGGCAGGGAAACTATGGCTACACCTTC
>TRBV4-1|.|TRBD1|TRBJ2-7
CASSRPGQEAYEQYF
TGCGCCAGCAGCCGGCCGGGACAGGAGGCCTACGAGCAGTACTTC
>TRBV15|.|TRBD2|TRBJ2-4
CATSRVAGGYLAKNIQYF
TGTGCCACCAGCAGGGTAGCGGGGGGCTACCTAGCCAAAAACATTCAGTACTTC
>TRBV7-9|.|TRBD1|TRBJ2-7
CASSLVGQRDEQYF
TGTGCCAGCAGCTTAGTGGGACAGAGAGACGAGCAGTACTTC
>TRBV5-1|.|TRBD1|TRBJ2-1
CASNNQGAPDEQFF
TGCGCCAGCAACAATCAGGGGGCGCCTGATGAGCAGTTCTTC
>TRBV11-1|.|.|TRBJ2-2
CASSLEWWRGLAAGELFF
TGTGCCAGCAGCTTAGAATGGTGGCGGGGTCTGGCGGCCGGGGAGCTGTTTTTT
>TRBV29-1|.|TRBD1|TRBJ1-6
CSTGELNSPLHF
TGCAGCACAGGGGAACTTAATTCACCCCTCCACTTT
>TRBV7-9|few|TRBD1|TRBJ2-5
CASSSPGQDQETQYF
TGTGCCAGCAGCTCTCCCGGACAGGACCAAGAGACCCAGTACTTC
>TRBV28|.|.|TRBJ2-1
CASSLQRGSYNEQFF
TGTGCCAGCAGTCTCCAAAGGGGATCCTACAATGAGCAGTTCTTC
>TRBV5-1|.|.|TRBJ2-2
CASSPGTTNTGELFF
TGCGCCAGCAGCCCGGGGACAACGAACACCGGGGAGCTGTTTTTT
>TRBV6-1|.|TRBD2|TRBJ2-7
CASSGGRGVVYEQYF
TGTGCCAGCAGTGGGGGCCGGGGGGTCGTCTACGAGCAGTACTTC
>TRBV6-1|few|TRBD2|TRBJ2-7
CASSLQAGASEQYF
TGTGCCAGCAGTCTACAAGCGGGGGCCTCCGAGCAGTACTTC
>TRBV30|few|.|TRBJ2-2
CAWESTGELFF
TGTGCCTGGGAGAGTACCGGGGAGCTGTTTTTT
>TRBV5-4|few|.|TRBJ2-7
CASSQADGLGEQYF
TGTGCCAGCAGCCAAGCGGACGGGCTTGGCGAGCAGTACTTC
>TRBV7-6|.|TRBD1|TRBJ1-2
CASSLQTGEGYTF
TGTGCCAGCAGCTTACAGACAGGGGAAGGCTACACCTTC
>TRBV19|few|.|TRBJ2-7
CASSIGRVPYEQYF
TGTGCCAGTAGTATTGGCAGGGTCCCCTACGAGCAGTACTTC
>TRBV15|.|.|TRBJ2-5
CATSRQKETQYF
TGTGCCACCAGCAGACAAAAAGAGACCCAGTACTTC
>TRBV6-1|.|TRBD2|TRBJ2-2
CASSLSGGATGELFF
TGTGCCAGCAGTCTCAGCGGGGGGGCAACCGGGGAGCTGTTTTTT
>TRBV5-1|.|.|TRBJ2-5
CASSFVGGETQYF
TGCGCCAGCAGCTTCGTTGGAGGAGAGACCCAGTACTTC
>TRBV15|.|.|TRBJ1-5
CATSRAGFGNQPQHF
TGTGCCACCAGCAGAGCAGGATTTGGCAATCAGCCCCAGCATTTT
>TRBV27|.|TRBD2|TRBJ2-7
CASSFYRGGAYEQYF
TGTGCCAGCAGTTTTTATCGCGGGGGAGCCTACGAGCAGTACTTC
>TRBV7-9|.|.|TRBJ2-5
CASSPRGGEKTQYF
TGTGCCAGCAGCCCTCGTGGGGGCGAAAAGACCCAGTACTTC